The 9 T cell receptor beta chains below were found in one sample sequenced in a study of tumor-infiltrating lymphocytes in primary liver carcinoma. A primer matching the constant region was used to make TCR beta cDNA from approximately 0.45 ug of total RNA. Generation of the TCR beta libraries relied on three nested multiplex PCR rounds using slightly modified ARM-PCR. Each of the first two PCR rounds ran roughly 9 cycles with TRBV1-TRBV30 forward and C-beta reverse primers. TCRdb reanalysed the multiplex PCR reads using MiXCR and keeps one entry per CDR3 protein. The repertoire holds approximately 330,000 distinct CDR3 sequences, with 65% as singletons. Blood RNA came from unsorted whole blood; germline DNA was also extracted. The sequenced sample consisted of peripheral blood. Receptors originate from a man aged 40-55 years with primary liver carcinoma and hepatitis B virus infection.

As for this clonotype: A clone one base away is much larger, so this may be a read error. CDR3 residues: CASLSGQAATQCF. CDR3 coding DNA: TGTGCCAGCCTGTCGGGACAGGCCGCGACCCAGTGCTTC. This rearrangement joins TRBV6-1 to TRBJ2-5; 8 bases fit TRBD1. The CDR3 is 13 residues long. CDR1 is MNHNS, CDR2 SASEGT, per germline.

In the case of this clonotype: One end of the junction varies from germline; a read error may be responsible. The chain joins TRBV4-2 to TRBJ1-1, with 10 bases fitting TRBD1. CDR1 and CDR2 from the germline V gene are LGHNA and YNFKEQ. The CDR3 has 14 residues. The CDR3 loop is CPSSAGQGDTEAFF. CDR3 nucleotides: TGTCCCAGCAGTGCTGGACAGGGGGACACTGAAGCTTTCTTT.

Concerning this clonotype: A much larger clone sits a single nucleotide away, making a read error possible. The rearrangement joins TRBV6-1 to TRBJ1-2, with TRBD1 matching over 9 bases. The germline gives CDR1 MNHNS, CDR2 SASEGT. Trimming cost V 4 bases and J 3 bases; bases outside gene matches: 6. The CDR3 is 15 residues long. This chain's CDR3 is CASSGGQGMDYGYTF. The DNA for the CDR3 is TGTGCCAGCAGTGGAGGACAGGGGATGGACTATGGCTACACCTTC.

Regarding this clonotype: A single base separates this from a much larger clone, so it may be a read error. The chain couples TRBV28 to TRBJ1-1; D remains ambiguous. The CDR3 spans 14 residues. The germline CDR1 and CDR2 sequences are MDHEN and SYDVKM. This CDR3 is CASNLSSTWTEAFF. The DNA for the CDR3 is TGTGCCAGCAATTTATCCTCAACTTGGACTGAAGCTTTCTTT.

To note about this clonotype: A much larger clone sits a single nucleotide away, making a read error possible. The conserved phenylalanine or tryptophan normally closing the CDR3 is absent here, so this likely arose from a read error. This rearrangement joins TRBV10-3 to TRBJ2-3; no reliable D call. This CDR3 region has 14 residues. Trimming cost V 0 bases and J 1 base, with 5 bases left between them. Germline loops: CDR1 ENHRY, CDR2 SYGVKD. Written as DNA, the CDR3 is TGTGCCATCAGTGAGTCGAGAGGCACAGATACGCAGTATTTG. The encoded protein is CAISESRGTDTQYL.

Points on this clonotype: The junction and the germline gene differ at one end; a read error may be behind it. The gene calls are TRBV2 and TRBJ1-5; no clear D gene. Germline assignment: CDR1 SNHLY and CDR2 FYNNEI. The CDR3 contains 14 residues. The CDR3 DNA is TGTGCCAGCAGTGGACATAAGAAAGGGCAGCCCCTGCATTTT. Translation: CASSGHKKGQPLHF.

Concerning this clonotype: A read error may account for a junction end that differs from germline. The V gene is TRBV11-2, the J gene TRBJ2-5, with 11 bases fitting TRBD2. The CDR3 loop spans 14 amino acids. CDR1 SGHAT and CDR2 FQNNGV come from the germline V gene. The CDR3 loop is CASSLDSGRETQYF. CDR3 nucleotides: TGTGCCAGCAGCTTAGATAGCGGGAGGGAGACCCAATACTTC.

The count of this clonotype is one. V gene TRBV20-1 combines with J gene TRBJ1-1, with 11 bases that match TRBD1. This CDR3 is 16 amino acids long. Unmatched junction bases numbered 14, after V lost 7 bases and J lost 4 bases. Germline assignment: CDR1 DFQATT and CDR2 SNEGSKA (reference sequence). CDR3 nucleotide sequence: TGCAGTGTCCCACCCGGACAGGGGGCAGGAACCACTGAAGCTTTCTTT. Protein sequence: CSVPPGQGAGTTEAFF.

This clonotype was found many times. The V and J genes are TRBV4-1 and TRBJ2-3; 10 positions agree with TRBD1. Germline V CDR1 and CDR2: MGHRA, YSYEKL. V dropped 4 bases and J dropped 4; count of bases not matched to a gene: 11. The CDR3 extends over 17 amino acids. The CDR3 sequence: CASSPSGTGDMADTQYF. CDR3 bases: TGCGCCAGCAGCCCCTCCGGGACAGGGGATATGGCAGATACGCAGTATTTT.